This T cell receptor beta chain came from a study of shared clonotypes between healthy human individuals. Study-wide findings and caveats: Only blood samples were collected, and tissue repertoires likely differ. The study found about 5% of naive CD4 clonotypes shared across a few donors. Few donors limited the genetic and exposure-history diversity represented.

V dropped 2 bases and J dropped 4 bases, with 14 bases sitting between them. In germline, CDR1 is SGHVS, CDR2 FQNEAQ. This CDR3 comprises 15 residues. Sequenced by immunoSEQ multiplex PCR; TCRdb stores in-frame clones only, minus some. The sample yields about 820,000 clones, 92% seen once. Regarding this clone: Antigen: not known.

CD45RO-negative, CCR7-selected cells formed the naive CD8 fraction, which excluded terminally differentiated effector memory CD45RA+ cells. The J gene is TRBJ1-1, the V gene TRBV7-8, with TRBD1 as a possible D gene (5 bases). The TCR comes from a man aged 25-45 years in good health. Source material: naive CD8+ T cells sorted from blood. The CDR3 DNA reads TGTGCCAGCAGCTTAAGGCAGGGTAGGGGCACTGAAGCTTTCTTT. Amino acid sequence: CASSLRQGRGTEAFF.